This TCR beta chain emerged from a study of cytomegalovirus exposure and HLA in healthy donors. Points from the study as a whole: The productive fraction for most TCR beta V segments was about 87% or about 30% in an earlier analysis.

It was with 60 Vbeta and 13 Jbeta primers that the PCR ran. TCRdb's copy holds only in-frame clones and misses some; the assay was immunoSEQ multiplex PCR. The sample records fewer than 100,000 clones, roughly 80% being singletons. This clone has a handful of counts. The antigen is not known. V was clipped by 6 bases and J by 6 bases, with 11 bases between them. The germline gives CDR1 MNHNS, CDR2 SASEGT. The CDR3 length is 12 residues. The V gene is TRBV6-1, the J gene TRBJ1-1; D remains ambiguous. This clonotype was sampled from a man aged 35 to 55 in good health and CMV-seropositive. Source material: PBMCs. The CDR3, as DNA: TGTGCCAGCAGCAATCCTAGCCCTGAAGCTTTCTTT. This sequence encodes CASSNPSPEAFF.